This T cell receptor beta chain came from a study of graft-versus-host responses after intestinal transplantation. Study summary: Each recipient received a multivisceral, liver-intestinal, or isolated intestinal graft.

On this clone itself: The antigen remains unidentified.

Data came from immunoSEQ multiplex PCR; TCRdb stores just in-frame clones and leaves some out. The sample yields over 120,000 clones, 85% to 95% seen once. In germline, CDR1 is DFQATT, CDR2 SNEGSKA (reference sequence). The V end was cut by 3 bases, the J end by 7 bases, with 4 bases between. This CDR3 region has 9 residues. Here the sequenced sample was unstimulated CD4+ T cells sorted from spleen or lymph node cells, taken before intestinal transplant. The chain is built from TRBV20-1 and TRBJ2-7; D is unresolved. This sequence originates from a human donor who received an intestinal transplant. This CDR3 reads CSASYEQYF. The CDR3 DNA is TGCAGTGCTAGTTATGAGCAGTACTTC.